This is a list of T cell receptor beta chains from one sample in a study of blood T cell repertoires in COVID-19. Profiling relied on immunoSEQ multiplex PCR, and the TCRdb table lists in-frame clones only, not all of them. The sample lists around 200,000 clones, roughly 90% occurring once. The sequenced sample consisted of peripheral blood. The receptors come from a man between 65 and 85 years old with active or convalescent COVID-19. CDR3s include the opening cysteine and the closing phenylalanine or tryptophan. Each record gives: clone size, J gene, V gene, D gene, CDR3 DNA, CDR3 protein. A D gene is named only where the DNA matches it firmly. Some rows have no size entry. The others give once, few or many, or a class for an expanded clone.

>.|TRBJ2-2|TRBV3-1/TRBV3-2|.
TGTGCCAGCAGCCAACCGGGCGGACAGAACACCGGGGAGCTGTTTTTT
CASSQPGGQNTGELFF
>.|TRBJ1-1|TRBV11-2|.
TGTGCCAGCTTGAAGAGAAGGGGGGGAAACACTGAAGCTTTCTTT
CASLKRRGGNTEAFF
>.|TRBJ2-7|TRBV27|TRBD1
TGTGCCAGCAGTTTATCCCCACCGGGCCCGACAGGGTACGAGCAGTACTTC
CASSLSPPGPTGYEQYF
>.|TRBJ1-5|TRBV6-2/TRBV6-3|.
TGTGCCAGCAGTTACGCCCCGGAGGGACCGAGCAATCAGCCCCAGCATTTT
CASSYAPEGPSNQPQHF
>.|TRBJ2-7|TRBV2|.
TGTGCCAGCAGTGATACAGGCCCCGAGCAGTACTTC
CASSDTGPEQYF
>.|TRBJ2-3|TRBV5-1|TRBD1
TGCGCCAGCAGCCAGACAGGGCCAGATACGCAGTATTTT
CASSQTGPDTQYF
>.|TRBJ2-7|TRBV9|TRBD1
TGTGCCAGCAGCGTAGACACAGGGGCCTCCTACGAGCAGTACTTC
CASSVDTGASYEQYF
>.|TRBJ1-4|TRBV6-6|.
TGTGCCAGCAGTTACCCCGGGGAGGGTAATGAAAAACTGTTTTTT
CASSYPGEGNEKLFF
>.|TRBJ1-4|TRBV6-5|.
TGTGCCAGCAGTTACTCAGGACGGGGAGGGGAAAAACTGTTTTTT
CASSYSGRGGEKLFF
>few|TRBJ2-7|TRBV7-7|.
TGTGCTAGCAGCCCCAAGCCCGGGACACTCTACGAGCAGTACTTC
CASSPKPGTLYEQYF
>.|TRBJ2-5|TRBV11-3|TRBD1
TGTGCCAGCAGCTTATCTCCGGGACAGGGTGAGACCCAGTACTTC
CASSLSPGQGETQYF
>.|TRBJ2-1|TRBV18|TRBD1
TGTGCCAGCTCACCAGGACAGGGGGCCAACAATGAGCAGTTCTTC
CASSPGQGANNEQFF
>.|TRBJ1-6|TRBV7-9|.
TGTGCCAGCAGCTCTATGGGGTCAGGGTTCTATAATTCACCCCTCCACTTT
CASSSMGSGFYNSPLHF
>.|TRBJ1-1|TRBV3-1/TRBV3-2|.
TGTGCCAGCAGCCCGCCCGGTGGCAGGCCATCACCCGTCGGGGGAACTGAAGCTTTCTTT
CASSPPGGRPSPVGGTEAFF
>.|TRBJ2-5|TRBV9|.
TGTGCCAGCAGCGTAATCGGGACTCAGCAAGAGACCCAGTACTTC
CASSVIGTQQETQYF
>once|TRBJ1-6|TRBV7-2|.
TGTGCCAGCAGCTTAAATCCGGGGTATAATTCACCCCTCCACTTT
CASSLNPGYNSPLHF
>.|TRBJ2-3|TRBV6-5|.
TGTGCCAGCAGTTACTCCGCCCTCCGGGGCACAGATACGCAGTATTTT
CASSYSALRGTDTQYF
>.|TRBJ1-2|TRBV18|.
TGTGCCAGCTCGCCCACGGGACAATCAAACTATGGCTACACCTTC
CASSPTGQSNYGYTF
>.|TRBJ1-4|TRBV7-6|.
TGTGCCAGCAGCCCCAGACAGTTAGCAACTAATGAAAAACTGTTTTTT
CASSPRQLATNEKLFF
>.|TRBJ1-2|TRBV12-3/TRBV12-4|.
TGTGCCAGCAGACCCGGGACTTCTGGCTACACCTTC
CASRPGTSGYTF
>.|TRBJ1-1|TRBV10-1|TRBD1
TGCGCCAGCAGTCGGGACAGATTCACTGAAGCTTTCTTT
CASSRDRFTEAFF
>.|TRBJ2-3|TRBV30|.
TGTGCCTGGAGTAGGGGTGCCCAGGCGCAGTATTTT
CAWSRGAQAQYF
>.|TRBJ2-3|TRBV2|.
TGTGCCAGCGCGGGGGCCGCAGATACGCAGTATTTT
CASAGAADTQYF
>once|TRBJ2-1|TRBV4-3|TRBD2
TGCGCCAGCAGCGAAGTGGGGACTAGCCTATTCAATGAGCAGTTCTTC
CASSEVGTSLFNEQFF
>.|TRBJ2-3|TRBV18|.
TGTGCCAGCTCAATCCGACAGGATGAGGCAGATACGCAGTATTTT
CASSIRQDEADTQYF
>.|TRBJ1-2|TRBV15|.
TGTGCCACAGACAACACTATGGGAGATGGCTACACCTTC
CATDNTMGDGYTF
>.|TRBJ1-1|TRBV2|.
TGTGCCAGCAGTGAACAGGGGCCCGGCACTGAAGCTTTCTTT
CASSEQGPGTEAFF
>.|TRBJ1-2|TRBV7-2|.
TGTGCCAGCAGCTTAGCGGGAACAGGGCCGAGCTATGGCTACACCTTC
CASSLAGTGPSYGYTF